The 8 T cell receptor beta chains below were found in one sample sequenced in a study of radiation and T cells in renal cell carcinoma. Data came from immunoSEQ multiplex PCR; TCRdb stores just in-frame clones and leaves some out. This table has tens of thousands of clones, about 86% appearing once. Time point here: blood 2 weeks post-SBRT. As to treatment: 15 Gy SBRT to primary tumor, nephrectomy 4 weeks later. The source was blood, collected from a patient whose treatment included radiotherapy and nephrectomy. These receptors all stem from a woman aged 50 to 65 with renal cell carcinoma.

This clone appeared once. This sequence joins TRBV21-1 and TRBJ2-3; TRBD1, the table's D call, lacks a check against the DNA. TRBV21-1 is tagged as a pseudogene. The CDR3 sequence is 21 residues long. The DNA for the CDR3 is TGTGCCAGCAGCAAAGCTCCAGGGGGCCACGGACTTCGAACTAGCACAGATACGCAGTATTTT. This sequence encodes CASSKAPGGHGLRTSTDTQYF.

This clone has only a few counts. The chain links TRBV19 to TRBJ2-2; D is ambiguous. There are 14 residues in the CDR3. Per germline, CDR1 LNHDA and CDR2 SQIVND (reference sequence). Deletions cut 4 bases from V and 4 bases from J, with 10 bases between. The CDR3 region has the DNA TGTGCCAGTAGTAAAAATTGGGGCACCGGGGAGCTGTTTTTT. This sequence encodes CASSKNWGTGELFF. Complete variable domain (other parts from reference TRBV19 and TRBJ2-2): DGGITQSPKYLFRKEGQNVTLSCEQNLNHDAMYWYRQDPGQGLRLIYYSQIVNDFQKGDIAEGYSVSREKKESFPLTVTSAQKNPTAFYLCASSKNWGTGELFFGEGSRLTVL.

The chain carries TRBV7-2 and TRBJ2-3, with a tentative D call TRBD2 (5 bases). The CDR3 sequence is 15 residues long. Per germline, CDR1 SGHTA and CDR2 FQGNSA. V lost 8 bases and J 2 bases, leaving 17 bases between the germline ends. The CDR3 here is CASSVGPSPTDTQYF. CDR3 in DNA: TGTGCCAGCTCCGTCGGCCCTAGCCCCACAGATACGCAGTATTTT.

The chain links TRBV25-1 to TRBJ2-5; 8 nucleotides align to TRBD2. Germline-derived CDR1 and CDR2 are MGHDK and SYGVNS. The J segment lost 1 base and the V segment lost 6 bases, leaving 7 bases of the junction unmatched. The CDR3 sequence is 15 residues long. The CDR3 region has the DNA TGTGCCAGCAGGCCCCCGGGAGGGCCCCAAGAGACCCAGTACTTC. It specifies CASRPPGGPQETQYF.

The V call is TRBV28, the J call TRBJ2-1, with D possibly being TRBD2 (5 bases). Deletions cut 4 bases from V and 3 bases from J, with 10 bases between. Germline CDR1 is MDHEN and CDR2 is SYDVKM. CDR3 length: 14 amino acids. CDR3 bases: TGTGCCAGCAGTTCTGCGGGCCTCTACAATGAGCAGTTCTTC. It codes for CASSSAGLYNEQFF.

The V and J genes are TRBV7-8 and TRBJ1-2; D is unresolved. Germline CDR1 is SGHVS and CDR2 is FQNEAQ. The CDR3 extends over 14 amino acids. V gave up 2 bases and J gave up 3 bases, with 10 bases separating them. For the CDR3, the DNA is TGTGCCAGCAGCTTACCTCCCCTTGACTATGGCTACACCTTC. Translating it yields CASSLPPLDYGYTF.

In this sample, this clone turned up many times. The chain couples TRBV5-8 to TRBJ2-7; 8 positions agree with TRBD1. CDR3 length: 16 residues. J was trimmed by 1 base and V by 0 bases; bases with no gene match: 6. The germline V gene has CDR1 SGHTS and CDR2 YDEGEE. The CDR3 loop is CASSLVGTGSSYEQYF. DNA of the CDR3: TGTGCCAGCAGCTTGGTTGGGACAGGTTCTTCCTACGAGCAGTACTTC. Combining the CDR3 with reference TRBV5-8 and TRBJ2-7 gives the whole variable domain EAGVTQSPTHLIKTRGQQATLRCSPISGHTSVYWYQQALGLGLQFLLWYDEGEERNRGNFPPRFSGRQFPNYSSELNVNALELEDSALYLCASSLVGTGSSYEQYFGPGTRLTVT.

The V gene is TRBV5-1, the J gene TRBJ2-3; tentative D call: TRBD2 (5 bases). This CDR3 region has 15 residues. With 6 bases removed from V and 1 base from J, the gap between germline ends came to 15 bases. Germline V lookup: CDR1 SGHRS, CDR2 YFSETQ. This chain's CDR3 is CASIDTGSGTDTQYF. CDR3 DNA sequence: TGCGCCAGCATCGACACGGGTAGCGGCACAGATACGCAGTATTTT.